These 16 T cell receptor beta chains were sequenced from one sample in a study of T cell responses to AZD1222 COVID-19 vaccine. Sequencing used immunoSEQ multiplex PCR; TCRdb keeps in-frame clones, though not all of them. The sample holds approximately 150,000 clones, around 92% seen once. The sample here was peripheral blood, taken 28 days after the second AZD1222 dose. Source of these receptors: an adult who received the AZD1222 COVID-19 vaccine.

The gene calls are TRBV2 and TRBJ2-2; TRBD1 agrees at 9 bases. Germline loops: CDR1 SNHLY, CDR2 FYNNEI. The CDR3 extends over 17 amino acids. V lost 5 bases to trimming and J lost 0 bases; unmatched junction nucleotides: 7. The CDR3 region is CASSHPNRGPNTGELFF. The CDR3 DNA is TGTGCCAGCAGTCATCCGAACAGGGGGCCGAACACCGGGGAGCTGTTTTTT.

The rearrangement uses TRBV6-1 and TRBJ2-1; the D call may be TRBD1 or TRBD2 (6 bases each). V lost 3 bases and J 5 bases, leaving 20 bases between the germline ends. The CDR3 loop spans 17 amino acids. Per germline, CDR1 MNHNS and CDR2 SASEGT. This CDR3 is CASSDLGGERGDNEQFF. DNA of the CDR3: TGTGCCAGCAGTGACCTAGGAGGGGAGAGGGGGGACAATGAGCAGTTCTTC.

V is TRBV12-3 or TRBV12-4 and J is TRBJ2-7, with D possibly TRBD1 on 7 matching bases. The CDR3 spans 13 residues. V was pared by 8 bases and J by 0 bases, with 11 bases between. CDR3 nucleotides: TGTGCCAGCGGGCGGGACAGCTCCTACGAGCAGTACTTC. Translation: CASGRDSSYEQYF.

The chain carries TRBV5-1 and TRBJ1-1; the D is unclear. Germline-derived CDR1 and CDR2 are SGHRS and YFSETQ. This CDR3 spans 13 amino acids. The germline V and J ends were trimmed by 4 bases and 0 bases, with 7 bases remaining between them. The CDR3 sequence is CASSLWVNTEAFF. In DNA form, the CDR3 reads TGCGCCAGCAGCCTTTGGGTGAACACTGAAGCTTTCTTT.

The CDR3 region has the DNA TGTGCCAGCAGTGCTTCGACCGCGAACAATCAGCCCCAGCATTTT. This gives the protein CASSASTANNQPQHF. J is TRBJ1-5 and V is TRBV27; D call uncertain. Trimming removed 5 bases at V and 3 bases at J, with 14 bases between. The CDR3 runs 15 residues. CDR1 and CDR2 (germline): MNHEY, SMNVEV (reference sequence).

The J gene is TRBJ1-1, the V gene TRBV18; a weak D match, TRBD1 (5 bases). The CDR3 is made up of 15 amino acids. Germline V CDR1 and CDR2: KGHSH, LQKENI. V was clipped by 2 bases and J by 5 bases, with 15 bases between them. The CDR3: CASSPTRGVVTEAFF. The CDR3 DNA sequence: TGTGCCAGCTCACCAACTCGGGGGGTAGTTACTGAAGCTTTCTTT.

The chain is built from TRBV6-1 and TRBJ1-2; perhaps TRBD1 as D (5 bases). This CDR3 comprises 12 residues. Germline V gives CDR1 MNHNS, CDR2 SASEGT. V was cut by 5 bases and J by 8 bases, with 12 bases left in between. CDR3 coding DNA: TGTGCCAGCAGTTTGGGGGGGAACGGCTACACCTTC. This sequence encodes CASSLGGNGYTF.

The chain joins TRBV19 to TRBJ2-7; 7 bases are a match to TRBD1. The CDR3 loop spans 16 amino acids. V trimming: 3 bases; J trimming: 1 base; junction bases outside the gene matches: 9. Germline CDR1 and CDR2: LNHDA and SQIVND (reference sequence). The CDR3 here is CASSMGSGQSSYEQYF. As DNA, the CDR3 is TGTGCCAGTAGTATGGGGTCGGGACAGAGTTCCTACGAGCAGTACTTC. Using reference TRBV19 and TRBJ2-7 for the parts outside the CDR3, the full variable domain is DGGITQSPKYLFRKEGQNVTLSCEQNLNHDAMYWYRQDPGQGLRLIYYSQIVNDFQKGDIAEGYSVSREKKESFPLTVTSAQKNPTAFYLCASSMGSGQSSYEQYFGPGTRLTVT.

The V gene is TRBV5-1, the J gene TRBJ2-7; D perhaps matches TRBD1 (6 bases). This CDR3 comprises 14 residues. The germline CDR1 and CDR2 sequences are SGHRS and YFSETQ. V was pared by 4 bases and J by 5 bases, with 16 bases between. The CDR3 DNA sequence: TGCGCCAGCAGCGCAGGGGTGGGGGCCCACGAGCAGTACTTC. Its translation is CASSAGVGAHEQYF.

This clone was seen just once. The gene calls are TRBV7-9 and TRBJ2-3; maybe TRBD2 (5 bases). V was cut by 7 bases and J by 5 bases, with 7 bases left in between. The CDR3 has 11 amino acids. Germline-derived CDR1 and CDR2 are SEHNR and FQNEAQ (reference sequence). The CDR3 sequence: CASKREDTQYF. The DNA of the CDR3 is TGTGCCAGCAAGAGGGAAGATACGCAGTATTTT.

The chain combines TRBV6-5 with TRBJ2-5; 7 bases map to TRBD2. Germline V CDR1 and CDR2: MNHEY, SVGAGI. Germline trimming cut 5 bases from V and 1 base from J; bases unmatched to any gene: 7. The CDR3 contains 15 residues. The CDR3 sequence is CASSRSGVGQETQYF. The CDR3 bases are TGTGCCAGCAGTCGAAGCGGGGTGGGCCAAGAGACCCAGTACTTC.

This rearrangement joins TRBV2 to TRBJ2-6; D call uncertain. Germline V CDR1 and CDR2: SNHLY, FYNNEI. V shed 8 bases and J shed 1 base, with 6 bases lying between them. CDR3 length: 13 residues. As DNA, the CDR3 is TGTGCCAGCGGGGTGTCTGGGGCCAACGTCCTGACTTTC. Protein: CASGVSGANVLTF.

This clone was detected ten times or more. The rearrangement uses TRBV7-2 and TRBJ2-7, with D maybe TRBD2 (7 bases). V was trimmed by 1 base and J by 9 bases, leaving 13 bases between them. The CDR3 length is 13 residues. Germline CDR1 and CDR2: SGHTA and FQGNSA. DNA of the CDR3: TGTGCCAGCAGCTTAGAAGGGGGGGGTGTGCAGTACTTC. Protein product: CASSLEGGGVQYF.

This chain links TRBV27 with TRBJ1-4, with D possibly TRBD1 on 6 matching bases. V shed 5 bases and J shed 4 bases, with 14 bases lying between them. Germline CDR1 reads MNHEY; CDR2 reads SMNVEV (reference sequence). CDR3 size: 15 residues. CDR3 in DNA: TGTGCCAGCAGTCCCCAGGGGATGGGTAATGAAAAACTGTTTTTT. Its translation is CASSPQGMGNEKLFF.

This chain uses TRBV19 with TRBJ1-1; D ambiguous. This CDR3 is 13 amino acids long. The germline V and J ends were trimmed by 7 bases and 1 base, with 10 bases remaining between them. CDR1 is LNHDA, CDR2 SQIVND, per germline (reference sequence). CDR3: CASIGQANTEAFF. The CDR3 DNA reads as TGTGCCAGTATAGGCCAGGCGAACACTGAAGCTTTCTTT.

The J gene is TRBJ1-2, the V gene TRBV6-6; D is perhaps TRBD1 (5 bases). This CDR3 has 12 amino acids. Deletions cut 8 bases from V and 3 bases from J, with 10 bases between. Germline V CDR1 and CDR2: MNHNY, SVGAGI (reference sequence). This CDR3 is CASQGMDYGYTF. The CDR3 coding sequence is TGTGCCAGCCAGGGAATGGACTATGGCTACACCTTC.